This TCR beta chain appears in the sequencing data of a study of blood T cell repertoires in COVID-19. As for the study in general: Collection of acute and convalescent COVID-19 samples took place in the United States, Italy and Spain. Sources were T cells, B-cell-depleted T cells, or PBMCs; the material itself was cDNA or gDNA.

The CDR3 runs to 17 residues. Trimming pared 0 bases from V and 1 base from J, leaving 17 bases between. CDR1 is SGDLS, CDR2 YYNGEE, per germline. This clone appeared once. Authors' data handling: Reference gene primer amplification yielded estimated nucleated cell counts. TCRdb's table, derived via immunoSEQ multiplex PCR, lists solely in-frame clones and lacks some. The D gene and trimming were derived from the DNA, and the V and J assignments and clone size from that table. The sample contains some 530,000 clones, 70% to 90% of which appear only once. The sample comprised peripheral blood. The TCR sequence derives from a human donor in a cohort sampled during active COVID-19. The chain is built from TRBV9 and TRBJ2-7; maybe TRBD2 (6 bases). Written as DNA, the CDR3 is TGTGCCAGCAGCGTAGGCCCGGCGACTAGTGCTTCCTACGAGCAGTACTTC. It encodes CASSVGPATSASYEQYF. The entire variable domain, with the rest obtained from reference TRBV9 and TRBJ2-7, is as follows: DSGVTQTPKHLITATGQRVTLRCSPRSGDLSVYWYQQSLDQGLQFLIQYYNGEERAKGNILERFSAQQFPDLHSELNLSSLELGDSALYFCASSVGPATSASYEQYFGPGTRLTVT.